This section outlines one T cell receptor beta chain sequence together with its context. Its antigen remains unidentified. This entry belongs to a study of OX40 agonist ivuxolimab in advanced cancers. Points from the study as a whole: Within 6 weeks, CD4+ and CD8+ blood T cells expanded clonally at 0.1 to 3.0 mg/kg.

Sequencing was performed with immunoSEQ multiplex PCR; in TCRdb, only in-frame clones are kept and a portion is missing. The data contain about 60,000 clones, about 86% of them singletons. CDR1 and CDR2 from the germline V gene are SGHRS and YFSETQ. CDR3 length equals 14 residues. The germline V and J ends were trimmed by 2 bases and 4 bases, with 13 bases remaining between them. This TCR was recovered from an adult with an advanced solid tumor such as melanoma, head and neck, liver or kidney cancer. The sequencing used CD4+ or CD8+ T cells sorted from blood, collected in a trial of the OX40 agonist ivuxolimab. This chain links TRBV5-1 with TRBJ2-7, with D perhaps given as TRBD1 or TRBD2 (5 bases each). CDR3 DNA: TGCGCCAGCAGCTTCGTTTCCAGGGAGTACGAGCAGTACTTC. As protein: CASSFVSREYEQYF.